This T cell receptor (beta chain) derives from a study of T cell responses to AZD1222 COVID-19 vaccine. This CDR3 is built from 16 residues. Looked up from germline, CDR1 is GTSNPN and CDR2 is SVGIG (reference sequence). V was clipped by 1 base and J by 4 bases, with 17 bases between them. A remark on this clone: Its specificity is unknown.

The data were produced by immunoSEQ multiplex PCR, yet TCRdb's version contains in-frame clones alone and is incomplete. The data contain some 130,000 clones, about nine tenths of them singletons. Study conclusions and caveats: The sample set comprised mostly white British donors with more females, and clonal diversity was possibly underestimated. Only six AZD1222 recipients tested seropositive at baseline. Spike-specific TCR breadth and depth were elevated following two AZD1222 doses. Researchers took repertoire samples only after the peak T cell response had come.

This receptor was obtained from an adult in good health. The starting material was peripheral blood, obtained on day 0 of AZD1222 vaccination. This rearrangement joins TRBV30 to TRBJ1-5; a weak D match, TRBD1 (5 bases). CDR3 bases: TGTGCCTGGAGTGGGGGGTCGGGAGGAAAGAATCAGCCCCAGCATTTT. Translation: CAWSGGSGGKNQPQHF.